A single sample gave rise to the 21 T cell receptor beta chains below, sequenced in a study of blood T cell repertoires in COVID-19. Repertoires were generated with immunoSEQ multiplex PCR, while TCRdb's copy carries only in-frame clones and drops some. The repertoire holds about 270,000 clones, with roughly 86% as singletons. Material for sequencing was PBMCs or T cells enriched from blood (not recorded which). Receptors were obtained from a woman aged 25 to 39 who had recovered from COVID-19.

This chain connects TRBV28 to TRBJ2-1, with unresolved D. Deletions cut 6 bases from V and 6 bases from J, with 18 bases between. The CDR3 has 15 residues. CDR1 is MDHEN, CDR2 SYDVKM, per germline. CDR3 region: CASSRLEGIVNEQFF. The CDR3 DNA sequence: TGTGCCAGCAGCCGACTGGAAGGTATCGTCAATGAGCAGTTCTTC.

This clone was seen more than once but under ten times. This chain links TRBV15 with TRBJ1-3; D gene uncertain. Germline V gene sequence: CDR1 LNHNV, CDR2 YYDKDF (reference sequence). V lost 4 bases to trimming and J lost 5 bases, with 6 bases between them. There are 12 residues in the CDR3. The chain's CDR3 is CATSTLRNTIYF. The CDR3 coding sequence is TGTGCCACCAGCACACTAAGAAACACCATATATTTT.

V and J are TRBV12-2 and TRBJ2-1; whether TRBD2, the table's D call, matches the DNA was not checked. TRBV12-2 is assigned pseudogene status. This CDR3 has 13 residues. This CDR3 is CASRPGLYNEQFF. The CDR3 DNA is TGTGCAAGTCGCCCGGGACTTTACAATGAGCAGTTCTTC.

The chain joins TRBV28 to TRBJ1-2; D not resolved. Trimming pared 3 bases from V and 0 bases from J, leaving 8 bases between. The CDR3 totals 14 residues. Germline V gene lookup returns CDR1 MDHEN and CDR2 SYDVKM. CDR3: CASSLTSANYGYTF. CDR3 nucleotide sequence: TGTGCCAGCAGTTTGACATCAGCTAACTATGGCTACACCTTC.

Written as DNA, the CDR3 is TGTGCCAGCAGCCCGGACTTGGACAGTTTAGAGTTTCAGCCCCAGCATTTT. As protein: CASSPDLDSLEFQPQHF. The rearrangement joins TRBV7-9 to TRBJ1-5; D is possibly TRBD1 (6 bases). This CDR3 comprises 17 residues. Trimming removed 5 bases at V and 6 bases at J, with 23 bases between. Germline V gene data show CDR1 as SEHNR and CDR2 as FQNEAQ (reference sequence).

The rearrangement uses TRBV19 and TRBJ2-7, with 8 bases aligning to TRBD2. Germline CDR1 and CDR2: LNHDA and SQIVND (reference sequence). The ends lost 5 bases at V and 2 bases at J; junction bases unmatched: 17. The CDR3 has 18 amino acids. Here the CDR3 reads CASSPDGLAGLPPYEQYF. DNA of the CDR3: TGTGCCAGTAGTCCCGATGGGCTAGCGGGCCTCCCCCCCTACGAGCAGTACTTC.

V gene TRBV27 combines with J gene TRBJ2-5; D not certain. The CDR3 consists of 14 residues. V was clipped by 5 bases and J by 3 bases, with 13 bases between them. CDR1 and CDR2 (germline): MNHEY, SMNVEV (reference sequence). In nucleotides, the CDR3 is TGTGCCAGCAGTACATACATGGAGAAAGAGACCCAGTACTTC. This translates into CASSTYMEKETQYF.

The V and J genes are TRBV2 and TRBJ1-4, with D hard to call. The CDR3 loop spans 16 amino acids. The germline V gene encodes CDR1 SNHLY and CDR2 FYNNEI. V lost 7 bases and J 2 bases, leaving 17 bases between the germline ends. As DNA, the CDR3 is TGTGCCAGCAATCTTGGGCCCTATGTGACTAATGAAAAACTGTTTTTT. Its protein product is CASNLGPYVTNEKLFF.

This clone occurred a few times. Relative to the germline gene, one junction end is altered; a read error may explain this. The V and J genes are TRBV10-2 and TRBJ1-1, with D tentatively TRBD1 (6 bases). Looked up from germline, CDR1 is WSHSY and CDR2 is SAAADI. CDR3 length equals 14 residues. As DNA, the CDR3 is TGCGCCAGCAGCGAGTGGGTTACGAACAGGGCAGCTTTCTTT. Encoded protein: CASSEWVTNRAAFF.

In DNA form, the CDR3 reads TGTGCCAGCAGCCAAGGGGACTACGTACAGCAGTACTTC. This gives the protein CASSQGDYVQQYF. The J gene is TRBJ2-7, the V gene TRBV4-2; 7 bases fit TRBD2. Trimming removed 1 base from V and 8 bases from J; junction bases left unmatched: 5. CDR1 and CDR2 from the germline V gene are LGHNA and YNFKEQ. CDR3 size: 13 residues.

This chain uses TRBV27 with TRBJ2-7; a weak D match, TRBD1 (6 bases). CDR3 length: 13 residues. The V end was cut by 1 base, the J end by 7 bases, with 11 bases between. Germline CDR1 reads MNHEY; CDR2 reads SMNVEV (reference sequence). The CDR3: CASSLLTGWEQYF. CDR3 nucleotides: TGTGCCAGCAGTTTATTAACAGGGTGGGAGCAGTACTTC.

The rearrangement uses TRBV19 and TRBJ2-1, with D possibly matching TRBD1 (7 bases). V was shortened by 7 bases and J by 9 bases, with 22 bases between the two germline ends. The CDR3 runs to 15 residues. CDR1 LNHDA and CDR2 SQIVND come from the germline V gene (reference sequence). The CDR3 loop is CASTGGTGEVAEQFF. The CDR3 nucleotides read TGTGCCAGTACCGGTGGCACAGGGGAGGTGGCTGAGCAGTTCTTC.

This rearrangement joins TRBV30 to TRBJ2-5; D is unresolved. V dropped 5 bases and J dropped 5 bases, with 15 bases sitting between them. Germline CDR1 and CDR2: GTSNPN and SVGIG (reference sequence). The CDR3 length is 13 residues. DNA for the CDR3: TGTGCCTGGCTAGACGGAACATTGGAGACCCAGTACTTC. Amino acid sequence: CAWLDGTLETQYF.

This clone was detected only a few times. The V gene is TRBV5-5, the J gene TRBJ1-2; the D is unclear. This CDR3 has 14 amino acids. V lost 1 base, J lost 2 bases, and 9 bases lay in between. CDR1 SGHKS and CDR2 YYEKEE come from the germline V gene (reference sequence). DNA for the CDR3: TGTGCCAGCAGCTTGAGGGAGAGCAACTATGGCTACACCTTC. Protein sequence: CASSLRESNYGYTF.

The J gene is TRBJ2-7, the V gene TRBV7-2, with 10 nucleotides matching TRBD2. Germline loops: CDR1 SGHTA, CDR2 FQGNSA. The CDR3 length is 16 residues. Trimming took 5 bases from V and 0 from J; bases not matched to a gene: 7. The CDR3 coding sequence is TGTGCCAGCAGCCCAAGCGGGGGGGCCCCCTCCTACGAGCAGTACTTC. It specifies CASSPSGGAPSYEQYF.

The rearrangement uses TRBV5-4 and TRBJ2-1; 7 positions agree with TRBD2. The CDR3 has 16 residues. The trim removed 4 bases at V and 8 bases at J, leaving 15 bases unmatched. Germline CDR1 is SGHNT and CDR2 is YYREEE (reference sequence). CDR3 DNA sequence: TGTGCCAGCAGCCGAGCCTCCGGAAACCGGGGGGATGAGCAGTTCTTC. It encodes CASSRASGNRGDEQFF.

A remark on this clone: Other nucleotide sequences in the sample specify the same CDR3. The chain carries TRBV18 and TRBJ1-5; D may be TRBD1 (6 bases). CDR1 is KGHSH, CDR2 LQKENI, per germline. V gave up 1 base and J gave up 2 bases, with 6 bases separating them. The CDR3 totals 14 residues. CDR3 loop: CASSPQGGNQPQHF. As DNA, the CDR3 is TGTGCCAGCTCACCACAGGGGGGCAATCAGCCCCAGCATTTT.

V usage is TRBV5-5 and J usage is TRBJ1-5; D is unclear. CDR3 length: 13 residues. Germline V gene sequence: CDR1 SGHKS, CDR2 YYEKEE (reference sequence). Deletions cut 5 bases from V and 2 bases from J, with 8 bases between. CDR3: CASSEEGNQPQHF. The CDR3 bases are TGTGCCAGCAGTGAAGAGGGCAATCAGCCCCAGCATTTT.

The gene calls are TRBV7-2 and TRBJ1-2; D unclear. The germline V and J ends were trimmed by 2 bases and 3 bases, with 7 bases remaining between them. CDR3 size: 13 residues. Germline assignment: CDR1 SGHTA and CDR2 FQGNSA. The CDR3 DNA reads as TGTGCCAGCAGCTTAATGAGTTACTATGGCTACACCTTC. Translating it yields CASSLMSYYGYTF.

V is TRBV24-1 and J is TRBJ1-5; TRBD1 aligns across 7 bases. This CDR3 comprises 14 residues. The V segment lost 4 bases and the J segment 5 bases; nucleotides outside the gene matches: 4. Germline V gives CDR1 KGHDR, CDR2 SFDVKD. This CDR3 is CATSELDRDQPQHF. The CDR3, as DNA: TGTGCCACCAGTGAATTAGACAGGGATCAGCCCCAGCATTTT.

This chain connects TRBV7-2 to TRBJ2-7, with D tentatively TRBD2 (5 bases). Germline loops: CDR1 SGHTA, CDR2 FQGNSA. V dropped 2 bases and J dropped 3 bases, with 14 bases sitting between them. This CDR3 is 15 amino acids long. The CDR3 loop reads CASSLPSGLVYEQYF. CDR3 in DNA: TGTGCCAGCAGCTTACCTTCTGGACTGGTCTACGAGCAGTACTTC.